Each of the 13 T cell receptor beta chains below was sequenced from the same sample in a study of T cell responses to AZD1222 COVID-19 vaccine. The protocol was immunoSEQ multiplex PCR, while the TCRdb copy is restricted to in-frame clones and leaves out a portion. The sample lists about 110,000 clones, roughly 88% occurring once. Sequencing was performed on peripheral blood, taken 28 days after the second AZD1222 dose. The receptor source for this set is an adult who received the AZD1222 COVID-19 vaccine.

This chain uses TRBV2 with TRBJ2-3; 8 bases are shared with TRBD2. V shed 7 bases and J 3 bases; nucleotides not matched to a gene: 6. CDR1 and CDR2 (germline): SNHLY, FYNNEI. This CDR3 has 14 amino acids. In DNA, the CDR3 is TGTGCCAGCAATTTGGCGGGGGGTACAGATACGCAGTATTTT. Encoded protein: CASNLAGGTDTQYF.

The chain couples TRBV10-3 to TRBJ1-2; TRBD1 agrees at 9 bases. This CDR3 region has 17 residues. Germline values: CDR1 ENHRY, CDR2 SYGVKD. After removal of 3 bases from V and 0 bases from J, the junction contained 8 bases not matched to a gene. Here the CDR3 reads CAISDLGTGLANYGYTF. The CDR3 DNA reads as TGTGCCATCAGTGACCTCGGGACAGGGTTAGCTAACTATGGCTACACCTTC.

The genes are TRBV28 and TRBJ1-2, with D unclear. The CDR3 contains 14 residues. The germline CDR1 and CDR2 sequences are MDHEN and SYDVKM. The V gene lost 3 bases and the J gene lost 7 bases, with 15 bases spanning the gap. CDR3 sequence: CASSFPGEFGGYTF. In nucleotides, the CDR3 is TGTGCCAGCAGTTTCCCCGGTGAGTTCGGTGGCTACACCTTC.

This rearrangement joins TRBV4-2 to TRBJ2-2, with a tentative D call TRBD2 (7 bases). The V gene's germline CDR1 is LGHNA and CDR2 YNFKEQ. Trimming removed 4 bases at V and 0 bases at J, with 9 bases between. The CDR3 sequence is 15 residues long. The CDR3 DNA is TGTGCCAGCAGCCCGGGGGGCGCGAACACCGGGGAGCTGTTTTTT. Translation: CASSPGGANTGELFF.

J is TRBJ2-2 and V is TRBV19; 7 bases align to TRBD2. With 3 bases clipped from V and 4 bases from J, the junction kept 5 bases outside the gene matches. The CDR3 loop spans 15 amino acids. Per germline, CDR1 LNHDA and CDR2 SQIVND (reference sequence). CDR3 amino acids: CASSMRREITGELFF. The CDR3 DNA reads TGTGCCAGTAGTATGAGGCGGGAGATCACCGGGGAGCTGTTTTTT.

The V call is TRBV19, the J call TRBJ2-2; 8 nucleotides line up with TRBD1. The junction had 0 bases not matched to a gene; V was cut back by 6 bases and J by 0 bases. Germline values: CDR1 LNHDA, CDR2 SQIVND (reference sequence). This CDR3 has 14 amino acids. The CDR3 nucleotides are TGTGCCAGTAGACAGGGGGCGAACACCGGGGAGCTGTTTTTT. It specifies CASRQGANTGELFF. Drawing the rest from reference TRBV19 and TRBJ2-2, the complete variable domain is DGGITQSPKYLFRKEGQNVTLSCEQNLNHDAMYWYRQDPGQGLRLIYYSQIVNDFQKGDIAEGYSVSREKKESFPLTVTSAQKNPTAFYLCASRQGANTGELFFGEGSRLTVL.

Comments on this clone: In the same sample, other DNA sequences code for this CDR3. This rearrangement joins TRBV18 to TRBJ2-1; 8 positions agree with TRBD1. V was pared by 3 bases and J by 4 bases, with 5 bases of the junction left unmatched. Germline V CDR1 and CDR2: KGHSH, LQKENI. The CDR3 is made up of 15 amino acids. CDR3 amino acids: CASSPGTGKYNEQFF. The DNA of the CDR3 is TGTGCCAGCTCACCTGGGACAGGAAAGTACAATGAGCAGTTCTTC.

Written as DNA, the CDR3 is TGTGCCAGTAGTATAGATAGTTCTCGGGAGCAGTACTTC. Translation: CASSIDSSREQYF. The rearrangement links TRBV19 to TRBJ2-7; no firm D call. V lost 0 bases to trimming and J lost 7 bases, with 10 bases between them. Looked up from germline, CDR1 is LNHDA and CDR2 is SQIVND (reference sequence). The CDR3 totals 13 residues.

The chain joins TRBV5-3 to TRBJ1-2; D unclear. TRBV5-3 is an ORF; its function is uncertain. V lost 2 bases and J 5 bases, leaving 19 bases between the germline ends. The length of the CDR3 is 16 residues. In DNA form, the CDR3 reads TGTGCCAGAAGCTTCCTCGACACTAGGATAAATTATGGCTACACCTTC. This codes for CARSFLDTRINYGYTF.

The chain has TRBV7-8 and TRBJ2-5; TRBD1 aligns across 7 bases. Trimming cost V 11 bases and J 1 base; bases outside gene matches: 10. The CDR3 runs 14 residues. Germline CDR1 and CDR2: SGHVS and FQNEAQ. CDR3 nucleotides: TGTGCCGGAAGCAACGGGACAGCCCAAGAGACCCAGTACTTC. Residues: CAGSNGTAQETQYF.

The chain employs TRBV7-2 and TRBJ1-2; D uncertain. CDR1 and CDR2 from the germline V gene are SGHTA and FQGNSA. V was pared by 4 bases and J by 2 bases, with 11 bases between. CDR3 length: 14 amino acids. The CDR3 coding sequence is TGTGCCAGCAGCTACTCAGTGTCAAACTATGGCTACACCTTC. It specifies CASSYSVSNYGYTF.

The chain joins TRBV5-6 to TRBJ1-4; D perhaps matches TRBD1 (5 bases). This CDR3 has 14 residues. Trimming took off 0 bases at V and 4 bases at J, with 7 bases between the two ends. Germline V gene sequence: CDR1 SGHDT, CDR2 YYEEEE. The DNA for the CDR3 is TGTGCCAGCAGCTTGGCAGGGAATAATGAAAAACTGTTTTTT. This gives the protein CASSLAGNNEKLFF.

The rearrangement links TRBV9 to TRBJ1-6; 8 nucleotides match TRBD1. The V and J ends lost 3 bases and 7 bases, in that order; junction bases with no gene match: 3. This CDR3 spans 14 amino acids. Germline loops: CDR1 SGDLS, CDR2 YYNGEE. The CDR3 DNA follows: TGTGCCAGCAGCGCCCCAGGGGGCAATTCACCCCTCCACTTT. Encoded protein: CASSAPGGNSPLHF.